This TCR beta chain was found in a study of shared clonotypes between healthy human individuals. V was clipped by 6 bases and J by 8 bases, with 19 bases between them. This CDR3 is 14 amino acids long. The germline V gene has CDR1 SGHAT and CDR2 FQDESV (reference sequence). This clone was found once. What it recognizes is unknown. Deep-level running was used for the assay. Sequenced by immunoSEQ multiplex PCR; TCRdb stores in-frame clones only, minus some. The table records 2.5 million or so clones, 90% to 95% of them present only once. Study observations and caveats: The study drew on few donors, limiting represented genetic and exposure-history diversity.

Sequencing used naive CD4+ T cells sorted from blood. Subset reported: CD45RA+ positively selected. The sequence was obtained from a man aged 18 to 35 in good health. The chain has TRBV11-1 and TRBJ1-2; weak D call: TRBD1 (5 bases). CDR3 DNA: TGTGCCAGCAGTCGAGCCCCGGGGGAAGGGGGCTACACCTTC. Translated: CASSRAPGEGGYTF.